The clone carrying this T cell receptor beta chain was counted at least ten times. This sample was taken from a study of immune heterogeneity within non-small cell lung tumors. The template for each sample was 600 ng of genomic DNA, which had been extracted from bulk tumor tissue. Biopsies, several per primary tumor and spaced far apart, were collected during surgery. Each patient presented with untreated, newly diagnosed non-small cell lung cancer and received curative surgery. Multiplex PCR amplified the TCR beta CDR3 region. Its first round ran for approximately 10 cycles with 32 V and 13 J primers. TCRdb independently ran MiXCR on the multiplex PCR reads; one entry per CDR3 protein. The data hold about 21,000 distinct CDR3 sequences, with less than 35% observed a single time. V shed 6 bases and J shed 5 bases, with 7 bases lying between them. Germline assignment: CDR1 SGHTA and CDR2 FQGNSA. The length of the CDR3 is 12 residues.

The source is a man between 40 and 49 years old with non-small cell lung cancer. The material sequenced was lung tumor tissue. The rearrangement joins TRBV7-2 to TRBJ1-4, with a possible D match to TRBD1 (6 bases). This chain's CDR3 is CASRRGNEKLFF. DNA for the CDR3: TGTGCCAGCAGGAGGGGGAATGAAAAACTGTTTTTT. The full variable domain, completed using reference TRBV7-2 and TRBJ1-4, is GAGVSQSPSNKVTEKGKDVELRCDPISGHTALYWYRQSLGQGLEFLIYFQGNSAPDKSGLPSDRFSAERTGGSVSTLTIQRTQQEDSAVYLCASRRGNEKLFFGSGTQLSVL.